This is a list of T cell receptor beta chains from one sample in a study of vaccination and CD4 T cells after COVID-19. The antigens these receptors bind are not known. TCRdb re-called the PCR reads with MiXCR, one entry per CDR3 protein. The top ten hold around 9% of the sample, which has approximately 21,000 distinct CDR3 sequences, 45% to 70% seen once. The sequenced sample consisted of CD4+ T cells from blood, cultured in vitro. These receptors all come from a human donor who had recovered from COVID-19. The CDR3 runs from the conserved cysteine through the conserved F or W. D genes are given only for firm matches. Not all rows give a size; the values are once, few, many and, for expanded clones, a class.

size: -
J: TRBJ2-7
D: TRBD1
V: TRBV6-5
DNA: TGTGCCAGCAGTTACGGGGACAGGGTGTACGAGCAGTACTTC
CDR3: CASSYGDRVYEQYF

size: -
J: TRBJ2-1
D: -
V: TRBV6-1
DNA: TGTGCCAGCAGTAACGGGGGTGAGCAGTTCTTC
CDR3: CASSNGGEQFF

size: -
J: TRBJ1-1
D: -
V: TRBV27
DNA: TGTGCCAGCAGTTTATCGCAGCGGACTGAAGCTTTCTTT
CDR3: CASSLSQRTEAFF

size: -
J: TRBJ1-6
D: -
V: TRBV12-3/TRBV12-4
DNA: TGTGCCAGCAGAGCCCTGTCGGGGCGGAACAATTCACCCCTCCACTTT
CDR3: CASRALSGRNNSPLHF

size: -
J: TRBJ2-5
D: -
V: TRBV19
DNA: TGTGCCAGTCGGGGGGCCGGGCTTCATTGGGAGACCCAGTACTTC
CDR3: CASRGAGLHWETQYF

size: -
J: TRBJ2-1
D: -
V: TRBV11-2
DNA: TGTGCCAGCAGCTTAGAGCGGGGCAGGGTGGTCGCCTACAATGAGCAGTTCTTC
CDR3: CASSLERGRVVAYNEQFF

size: -
J: TRBJ1-4
D: TRBD1
V: TRBV10-3
DNA: TGTGCCATCAGTGACCCGACAGGGGCAGGGGAAAAACTGTTTTTT
CDR3: CAISDPTGAGEKLFF

size: few
J: TRBJ1-1
D: -
V: TRBV20-1
DNA: TGCAGTGCTAGGGGAGAGTTAAACACTGAAGCTTTCTTT
CDR3: CSARGELNTEAFF

size: few
J: TRBJ1-5
D: -
V: TRBV6-5
DNA: TGTGCCAGCAGTTACAGGGCTAATCAGCCCCAGCATTTT
CDR3: CASSYRANQPQHF

size: few
J: TRBJ2-3
D: TRBD1
V: TRBV2
DNA: TGTGCCAGCAGTGAACCCAGGGGGATGGCAGATACGCAGTATTTT
CDR3: CASSEPRGMADTQYF

size: few
J: TRBJ2-5
D: -
V: TRBV7-9
DNA: TGTGCCAGCAGCACGGGACCCCTCGGTGTGGAGACCCAGTACTTC
CDR3: CASSTGPLGVETQYF

size: -
J: TRBJ2-3
D: TRBD1
V: TRBV7-2
DNA: TGTGCCAGCAGCGATCCCAGGGGGCTTGGAGATACGCAGTATTTT
CDR3: CASSDPRGLGDTQYF

size: -
J: TRBJ1-2
D: -
V: TRBV7-2
DNA: TGTGCCAGCAGCTTAGCCGGAGGGGGAAGCTACACCTTC
CDR3: CASSLAGGGSYTF

size: -
J: TRBJ1-5
D: -
V: TRBV18
DNA: TGTGCCAGCTCATTGGGCAGGGACGGCAATCAGCCCCAGCATTTT
CDR3: CASSLGRDGNQPQHF

size: few
J: TRBJ1-2
D: -
V: TRBV20-1
DNA: TGCAGTGCCTCCCGGGAAATCTATGGCTACACCTTC
CDR3: CSASREIYGYTF

size: -
J: TRBJ1-2
D: -
V: TRBV28
DNA: TGTGCCAGCAGTCCATCGGGCCCAGACGGTTATGGCTACACCTTC
CDR3: CASSPSGPDGYGYTF

size: few
J: TRBJ2-3
D: -
V: TRBV28
DNA: TGTGCCAGCAGTCCACTAGGCCTGACCACAGATACGCAGTATTTT
CDR3: CASSPLGLTTDTQYF

size: -
J: TRBJ2-1
D: TRBD2
V: TRBV6-1
DNA: TGTGCCAGCAGTCTGGGACTAGCGGGGGGGCGGGATGAGCAGTTCTTC
CDR3: CASSLGLAGGRDEQFF

size: few
J: TRBJ2-3
D: -
V: TRBV28
DNA: TGTGCCAGCAGTTTATCTCGGGGCCCCGGGGATACGCAGTATTTT
CDR3: CASSLSRGPGDTQYF

size: -
J: TRBJ1-2
D: TRBD1
V: TRBV6-1
DNA: TGTGCCAGCAGCCCTGGTCGTTTTATACAGGGGTATGGCTACACCTTC
CDR3: CASSPGRFIQGYGYTF

size: -
J: TRBJ1-5
D: -
V: TRBV5-1
DNA: TGCGCCAGCAGCTTGGGTGGGGCGACTGACCAGCCCCAGCATTTT
CDR3: CASSLGGATDQPQHF

size: -
J: TRBJ1-3
D: -
V: TRBV6-1
DNA: TGTGCCAGCAGAGGCGACAGGACACTCTCTGGAAACACCATATATTTT
CDR3: CASRGDRTLSGNTIYF

size: -
J: TRBJ1-2
D: -
V: TRBV19
DNA: TGTGCCAGTAGCCTGGGTCTGGGGCAGGGGTTTACGGACACCTTC
CDR3: CASSLGLGQGFTDTF

size: few
J: TRBJ1-2
D: TRBD1
V: TRBV20-1
DNA: TGCAGTGCTACAATGGGACAGGGGATCTACACCTTC
CDR3: CSATMGQGIYTF

size: -
J: TRBJ1-5
D: -
V: TRBV27
DNA: TGTGCCAGCGGCCCGGTACAGGGAGGGCCCCAGCATTTT
CDR3: CASGPVQGGPQHF

size: -
J: TRBJ2-5
D: TRBD1
V: TRBV6-5
DNA: TGTGCCAGCAGTTCCGACAGGGCCGGGACCCAGTACTTC
CDR3: CASSSDRAGTQYF

size: -
J: TRBJ1-4
D: TRBD1
V: TRBV20-1
DNA: TGCAGTGCGGGGACAGGGAGTAATGAAAAACTGTTTTTT
CDR3: CSAGTGSNEKLFF

size: -
J: TRBJ1-2
D: -
V: TRBV4-3
DNA: TGCGCCAGCAGCCAAGATCATGGGTCAGGGCACTATGGCTACACCTTC
CDR3: CASSQDHGSGHYGYTF

size: -
J: TRBJ1-2
D: -
V: TRBV12-3/TRBV12-4
DNA: TGTGCCAGCAGTTCCGACAGGATCTATGGCTACACCTTC
CDR3: CASSSDRIYGYTF

size: -
J: TRBJ2-5
D: -
V: TRBV11-3
DNA: TGTGCCAGCAGTCTAGGTGGGGTCTCGGTTGAGACCCAGTACTTC
CDR3: CASSLGGVSVETQYF

size: -
J: TRBJ1-1
D: TRBD1
V: TRBV10-3
DNA: TGTGCCATCACCGGGACAGCGAACACTGAAGCTTTCTTT
CDR3: CAITGTANTEAFF

size: -
J: TRBJ2-7
D: -
V: TRBV7-2
DNA: TGTGCCAGCAGCTTACACAGACCTTACGAGCAGTACTTC
CDR3: CASSLHRPYEQYF

size: -
J: TRBJ2-3
D: TRBD2
V: TRBV11-2
DNA: TGTGCCAGCAGCTTAGATGGGCGACTAGCGGGGGGGTTCACAGATACGCAGTATTTT
CDR3: CASSLDGRLAGGFTDTQYF

size: -
J: TRBJ2-1
D: -
V: TRBV19
DNA: TGTGCCAGTAGTCCTCCCCTGGGGAGGTACAATGAGCAGTTCTTC
CDR3: CASSPPLGRYNEQFF

size: -
J: TRBJ1-1
D: TRBD1
V: TRBV14
DNA: TGTGCCAGCAGCCAGGCCGACAGGGAGAACACTGAAGCTTTCTTT
CDR3: CASSQADRENTEAFF

size: -
J: TRBJ1-3
D: -
V: TRBV6-5
DNA: TGTGCCAGCAGTTATAATGTACCCTTCTCTGGAAACACCATATATTTT
CDR3: CASSYNVPFSGNTIYF

size: -
J: TRBJ1-2
D: -
V: TRBV4-3
DNA: TGCGCCAGCAGCCAAGATACCCGACCAAACTATGGCTACACCTTC
CDR3: CASSQDTRPNYGYTF

size: few
J: TRBJ2-2
D: -
V: TRBV20-1
DNA: TGCAGTGCTGCGAAGCAGTCGAACACCGGGGAGCTGTTTTTT
CDR3: CSAAKQSNTGELFF

size: -
J: TRBJ2-1
D: TRBD2
V: TRBV4-2
DNA: TGTGCCAGCAGCCAGCGTCCGGGACTAGGGGTATGGAGCTCCTACAATGAGCAGTTCTTC
CDR3: CASSQRPGLGVWSSYNEQFF

size: few
J: TRBJ1-1
D: -
V: TRBV27
DNA: TGTGCCAGCAGTTCAGGTCCACGGGACACTGAAGCTTTCTTT
CDR3: CASSSGPRDTEAFF

size: -
J: TRBJ1-2
D: -
V: TRBV27
DNA: TGTGCCAGCAGTTTAAATACATTCAGGGGAGGCTACACCTTC
CDR3: CASSLNTFRGGYTF

size: -
J: TRBJ2-5
D: -
V: TRBV19
DNA: TGTGCCAGTAGTACTGGACAGCGGGAGACCCAGTACTTC
CDR3: CASSTGQRETQYF

size: few
J: TRBJ1-6
D: -
V: TRBV5-1
DNA: TGCGCCAGCAGCCGGGGGACGGTCATCAATTCACCCCTCCACTTT
CDR3: CASSRGTVINSPLHF

size: -
J: TRBJ1-2
D: -
V: TRBV6-5
DNA: TGTGCCAGCAGTTACTCGACCTTAGGACAGTATGGCTACACCTTC
CDR3: CASSYSTLGQYGYTF

size: -
J: TRBJ2-2
D: TRBD2
V: TRBV20-1
DNA: TGCAGTGCAATTAGCGGGGGGGGACCCGGGGAGCTGTTTTTT
CDR3: CSAISGGGPGELFF

size: -
J: TRBJ2-7
D: -
V: TRBV20-1
DNA: TGCAGTGCTAGAACTGAGTACCTCTACGAGCAGTACTTC
CDR3: CSARTEYLYEQYF

size: -
J: TRBJ2-3
D: TRBD2
V: TRBV27
DNA: TGTGCCAGCAGTCAAACTAGCGTTACTAGCACAGATACGCAGTATTTT
CDR3: CASSQTSVTSTDTQYF

size: once
J: TRBJ1-2
D: -
V: TRBV6-1
DNA: TGTGCCAGCAGTGAAACCGGCGGTAGCTATGGCTACACCTTC
CDR3: CASSETGGSYGYTF

size: -
J: TRBJ2-3
D: -
V: TRBV5-5
DNA: TGTGCCAGCAGCTTAGGCAGGGTGGGGACAGATACGCAGTATTTT
CDR3: CASSLGRVGTDTQYF

size: -
J: TRBJ2-7
D: -
V: TRBV7-2
DNA: TGTGCCAGCAGCTTAGCTGACAGCCTAAGCTCCTACGAGCAGTACTTC
CDR3: CASSLADSLSSYEQYF

size: -
J: TRBJ2-4
D: -
V: TRBV20-1
DNA: TGCAGTGTTCGATCTATAGCCAAAAACATTCAGTACTTC
CDR3: CSVRSIAKNIQYF

size: -
J: TRBJ1-1
D: -
V: TRBV7-2
DNA: TGTGCCAGTGAGGGCCTCGGAAAAGCTTTCTTT
CDR3: CASEGLGKAFF

size: -
J: TRBJ1-1
D: -
V: TRBV11-1
DNA: TGTGCCAGCAGCTTGAAAGGGCCAGAAGCTTTCTTT
CDR3: CASSLKGPEAFF

size: -
J: TRBJ2-1
D: TRBD2
V: TRBV20-1
DNA: TGCAGTGCCCTAAGGGGGCGGGGGGGCGCCCTCCGGGAGCAGTTCTTC
CDR3: CSALRGRGGALREQFF

size: once
J: TRBJ1-2
D: TRBD1
V: TRBV6-1
DNA: TGTGCCAGCAGTGGAGGGGACAGGGGTAGAGGCTACACCTTC
CDR3: CASSGGDRGRGYTF